This T cell receptor beta chain originates from a study of blood T cell repertoires in COVID-19. Overall study context: T cells, B-cell-depleted T cells, or PBMCs provided the cDNA or gDNA that served as material.

In the original processing: Reference gene primers were amplified, and this amplification served to estimate nucleated cell counts. The data were produced by immunoSEQ multiplex PCR, yet TCRdb's version contains in-frame clones alone and is incomplete. V and J calls and clone size are given by that table; D and trimming were obtained from the DNA. The sample consists of roughly 240,000 clones, almost 85% of them appearing once. The V gene lost 4 bases and the J gene lost 5 bases, with 14 bases spanning the gap. The CDR3 length is 14 residues. Germline-derived CDR1 and CDR2 are SGHDN and FVKESK. The source is a man aged 50-60 years with COVID-19, enrolled during active disease. The chain recombines TRBV14 with TRBJ2-5; no reliable D call. The sample taken for sequencing was peripheral blood. The CDR3 spells CASSPTLGTETQYF. The CDR3, as DNA: TGTGCCAGCAGCCCAACGCTAGGTACTGAGACCCAGTACTTC.